Relative to its sample, the clone carrying this TCR beta chain is medium-sized. The sample originates from a study of sequential checkpoint blockade in melanoma. Study summary: TCRβ was sequenced from DNA of approximately 91 pretreatment tumors.

Produced via immunoSEQ multiplex PCR; TCRdb's table is partial and in-frame only. The data contain thousands of clones, roughly 28% of them seen just once; the ten biggest clones take up roughly 5%. Treatment here: randomized to nivolumab then ipilimumab (arm A) or the reverse (arm B). Trimming stripped 5 bases from V and 3 bases from J, with 13 bases between. Looked up from germline, CDR1 is SGHNT and CDR2 is YENEEA. The CDR3 contains 15 residues. This clonotype was obtained from a human donor with melanoma. The V gene is TRBV11-3, the J gene TRBJ1-4; D unresolved. Source: tumor tissue (inferred from file names), taken from a patient given nivolumab and ipilimumab in sequence. CDR3 sequence reads: CASSTEGFSNEKLFF. The DNA of the CDR3 is TGTGCCAGCAGCACCGAGGGCTTTTCTAATGAAAAACTGTTTTTT.